Sequencing of this T cell receptor (beta chain) was carried out in a study of blood T cell repertoires in COVID-19. Background on the study: Sites across the United States, Italy and Spain contributed samples from acute and convalescent COVID-19.

The germline V and J ends were trimmed by 0 bases and 5 bases, with 8 bases remaining between them. The CDR3 is 13 residues long. The germline gives CDR1 SGHDT, CDR2 YYEEEE. Measured with immunoSEQ multiplex PCR; TCRdb has only the in-frame clones, and not every one. Among approximately 210,000 clones listed, 80% to 90% were seen once. The chain combines TRBV5-6 with TRBJ2-5, with no clear D. The sequenced material came from peripheral blood. This sequence was found in a woman aged 45-65 years with acute or convalescent COVID-19. CDR3 protein: CASSLGGRETQYF. CDR3 in DNA: TGTGCCAGCAGCTTGGGCGGCCGGGAGACCCAGTACTTC.